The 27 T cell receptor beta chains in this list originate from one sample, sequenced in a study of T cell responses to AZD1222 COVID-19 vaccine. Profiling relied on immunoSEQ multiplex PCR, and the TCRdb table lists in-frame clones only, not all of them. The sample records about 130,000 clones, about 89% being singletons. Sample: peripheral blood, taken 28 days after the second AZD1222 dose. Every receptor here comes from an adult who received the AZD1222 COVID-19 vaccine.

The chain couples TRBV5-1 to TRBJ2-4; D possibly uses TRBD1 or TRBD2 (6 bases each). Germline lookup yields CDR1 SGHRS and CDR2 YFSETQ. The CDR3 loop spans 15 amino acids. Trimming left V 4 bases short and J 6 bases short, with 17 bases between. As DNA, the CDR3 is TGCGCCAGCAGCACAGGGAGGTCGACGGGAAACATTCAGTACTTC. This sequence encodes CASSTGRSTGNIQYF.

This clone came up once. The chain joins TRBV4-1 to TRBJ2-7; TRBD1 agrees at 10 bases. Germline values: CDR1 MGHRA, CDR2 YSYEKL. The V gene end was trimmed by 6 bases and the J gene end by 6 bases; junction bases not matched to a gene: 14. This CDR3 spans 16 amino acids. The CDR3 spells CASSQSGTGDMGEQYF. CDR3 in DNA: TGCGCCAGCAGTCAAAGTGGGACAGGGGATATGGGCGAGCAGTACTTC.

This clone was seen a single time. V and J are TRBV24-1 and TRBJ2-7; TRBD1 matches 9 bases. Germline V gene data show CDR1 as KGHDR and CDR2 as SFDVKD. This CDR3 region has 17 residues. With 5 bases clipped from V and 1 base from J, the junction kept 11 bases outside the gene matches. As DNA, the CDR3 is TGTGCCACCAGTGCCCCCTGGGGGGACAGGGAGTCCTACGAGCAGTACTTC. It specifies CATSAPWGDRESYEQYF.

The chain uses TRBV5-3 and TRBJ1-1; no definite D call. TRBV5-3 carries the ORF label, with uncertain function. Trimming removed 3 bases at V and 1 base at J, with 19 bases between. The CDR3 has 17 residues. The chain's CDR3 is CARSSSYRRNPNTEAFF. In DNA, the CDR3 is TGTGCCAGAAGCTCCTCTTATCGACGGAACCCGAACACTGAAGCTTTCTTT.

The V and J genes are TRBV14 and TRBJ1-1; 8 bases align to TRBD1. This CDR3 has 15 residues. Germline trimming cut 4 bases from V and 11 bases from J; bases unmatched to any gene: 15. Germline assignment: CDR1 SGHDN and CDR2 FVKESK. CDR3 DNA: TGTGCCAGCAGCCGAAGGACAGGGTCCCCCAACGGGGCTTTCTTT. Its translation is CASSRRTGSPNGAFF.

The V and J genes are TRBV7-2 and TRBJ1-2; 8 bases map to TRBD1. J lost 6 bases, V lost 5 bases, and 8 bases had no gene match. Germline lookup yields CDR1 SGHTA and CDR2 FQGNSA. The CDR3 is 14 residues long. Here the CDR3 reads CASSNRDRLNGYTF. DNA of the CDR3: TGTGCCAGCAGCAACCGGGACAGGCTTAATGGCTACACCTTC.

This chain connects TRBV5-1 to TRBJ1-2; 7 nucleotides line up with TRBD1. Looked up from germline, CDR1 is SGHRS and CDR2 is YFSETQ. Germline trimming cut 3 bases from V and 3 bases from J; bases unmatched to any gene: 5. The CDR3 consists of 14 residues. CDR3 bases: TGCGCCAGCAGCTCCCAGGGGGGGGACTATGGCTACACCTTC. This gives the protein CASSSQGGDYGYTF.

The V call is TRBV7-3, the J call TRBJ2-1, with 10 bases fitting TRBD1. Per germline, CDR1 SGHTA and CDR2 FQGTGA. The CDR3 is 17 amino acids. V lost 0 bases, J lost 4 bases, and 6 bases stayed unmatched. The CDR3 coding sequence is TGTGCCAGCAGCTTAACCGGGACAGGGGCTTGGTACAATGAGCAGTTCTTC. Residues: CASSLTGTGAWYNEQFF. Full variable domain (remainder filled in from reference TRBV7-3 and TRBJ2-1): GAGVSQTPSNKVTEKGKYVELRCDPISGHTALYWYRQSLGQGPEFLIYFQGTGAADDSGLPNDRFFAVRPEGSVSTLKIQRTERGDSAVYLCASSLTGTGAWYNEQFFGPGTRLTVL.

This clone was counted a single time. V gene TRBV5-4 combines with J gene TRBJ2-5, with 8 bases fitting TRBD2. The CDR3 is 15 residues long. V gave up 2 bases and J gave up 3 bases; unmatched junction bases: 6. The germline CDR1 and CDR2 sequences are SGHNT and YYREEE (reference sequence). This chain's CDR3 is CASSFKAGEKETQYF. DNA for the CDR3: TGTGCCAGCAGCTTCAAAGCGGGAGAAAAAGAGACCCAGTACTTC.

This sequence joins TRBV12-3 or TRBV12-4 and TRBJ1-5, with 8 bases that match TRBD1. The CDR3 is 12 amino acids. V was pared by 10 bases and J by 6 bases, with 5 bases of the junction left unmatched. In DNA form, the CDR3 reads TGTGCCACCGACAGGGGAGGTCAGCCCCAGCATTTT. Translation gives CATDRGGQPQHF.

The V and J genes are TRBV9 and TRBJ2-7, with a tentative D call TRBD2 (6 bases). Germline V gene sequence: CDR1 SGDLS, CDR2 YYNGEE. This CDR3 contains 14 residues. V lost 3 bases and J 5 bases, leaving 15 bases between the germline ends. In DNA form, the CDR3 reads TGTGCCAGCAGCGGAGTTCGGGGGTTCAACGAGCAGTACTTC. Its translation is CASSGVRGFNEQYF.

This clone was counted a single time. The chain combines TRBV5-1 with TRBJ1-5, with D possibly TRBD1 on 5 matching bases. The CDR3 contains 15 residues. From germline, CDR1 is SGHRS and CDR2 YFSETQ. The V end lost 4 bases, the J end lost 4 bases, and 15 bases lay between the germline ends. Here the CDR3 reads CASSLSGGRNQPQHF. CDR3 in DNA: TGCGCCAGCAGCCTTTCTGGGGGTCGAAATCAGCCCCAGCATTTT.

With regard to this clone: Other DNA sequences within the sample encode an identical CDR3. The chain's CDR3 is CASSQGTVGETQYF. The DNA of the CDR3 is TGCGCCAGCAGCCAAGGGACAGTCGGGGAGACCCAGTACTTC. The chain has TRBV4-1 and TRBJ2-5; D might be TRBD1 (6 bases). The germline CDR1 and CDR2 sequences are MGHRA and YSYEKL. The V end was cut by 1 base, the J end by 5 bases, with 11 bases between. The CDR3 totals 14 residues.

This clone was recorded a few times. CDR3 bases: TGTGCCAGCAGCCCCCGGACAGGGGGCGCAGATACGCAGTATTTT. Translated, it gives CASSPRTGGADTQYF. The genes are TRBV7-2 and TRBJ2-3; 11 nucleotides line up with TRBD1. Germline loops: CDR1 SGHTA, CDR2 FQGNSA. Losses at the gene ends were 5 bases for V and 4 bases for J; bases not matched to a gene: 5. There are 15 residues in the CDR3. Full variable domain (missing parts from reference TRBV7-2 and TRBJ2-3): GAGVSQSPSNKVTEKGKDVELRCDPISGHTALYWYRQSLGQGLEFLIYFQGNSAPDKSGLPSDRFSAERTGGSVSTLTIQRTQQEDSAVYLCASSPRTGGADTQYFGPGTRLTVL.

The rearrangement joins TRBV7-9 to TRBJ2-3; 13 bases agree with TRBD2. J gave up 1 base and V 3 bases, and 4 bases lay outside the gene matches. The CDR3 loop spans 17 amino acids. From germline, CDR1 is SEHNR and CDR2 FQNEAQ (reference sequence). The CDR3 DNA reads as TGTGCCAGCAGCTTGGGTGGGACTAGCGGGGGCACAGATACGCAGTATTTT. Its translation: CASSLGGTSGGTDTQYF.

CDR3: CASTRSGEGGEKLFF. CDR3 nucleotide sequence: TGCGCCAGCACCCGCTCAGGGGAGGGGGGTGAAAAACTGTTTTTT. The rearrangement joins TRBV5-1 to TRBJ1-4; possible D gene TRBD1, 6 bases. The CDR3 contains 15 residues. Germline V gene data show CDR1 as SGHRS and CDR2 as YFSETQ. V lost 6 bases and J 7 bases, leaving 19 bases between the germline ends.

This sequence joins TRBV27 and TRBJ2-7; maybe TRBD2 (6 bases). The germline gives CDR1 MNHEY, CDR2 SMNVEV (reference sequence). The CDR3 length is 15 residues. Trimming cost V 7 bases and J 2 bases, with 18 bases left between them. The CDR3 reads CASTGAGRIAYEQYF. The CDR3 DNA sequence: TGTGCCAGCACCGGTGCGGGGAGGATTGCCTACGAGCAGTACTTC.

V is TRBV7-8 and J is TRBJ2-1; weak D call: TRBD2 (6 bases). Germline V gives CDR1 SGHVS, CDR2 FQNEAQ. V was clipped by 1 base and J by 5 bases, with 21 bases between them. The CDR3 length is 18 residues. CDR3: CASSLGRWRGEENNEQFF. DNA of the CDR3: TGTGCCAGCAGCTTAGGTAGGTGGAGGGGCGAGGAGAACAATGAGCAGTTCTTC.

CDR3 residues: CATSRDDYGYTF. CDR3 DNA sequence: TGTGCCACCAGCAGAGATGACTATGGCTACACCTTC. The rearrangement joins TRBV15 to TRBJ1-2; no firm D call. V shed 0 bases and J shed 3 bases, with 2 bases lying between them. This CDR3 has 12 amino acids. Germline V gene lookup returns CDR1 LNHNV and CDR2 YYDKDF (reference sequence). The whole variable domain, filled in from reference TRBV15 and TRBJ1-2, reads DAMVIQNPRYQVTQFGKPVTLSCSQTLNHNVMYWYQQKSSQAPKLLFHYYDKDFNNEADTPDNFQSRRPNTSFCFLDIRSPGLGDTAMYLCATSRDDYGYTFGSGTRLTVV.

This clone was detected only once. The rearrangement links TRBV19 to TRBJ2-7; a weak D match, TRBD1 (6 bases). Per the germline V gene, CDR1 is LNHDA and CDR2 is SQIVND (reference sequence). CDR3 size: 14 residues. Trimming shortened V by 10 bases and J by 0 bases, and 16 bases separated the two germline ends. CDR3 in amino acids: CATSRSDSSYEQYF. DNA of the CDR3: TGTGCCACCAGTCGATCGGACAGCTCCTACGAGCAGTACTTC.

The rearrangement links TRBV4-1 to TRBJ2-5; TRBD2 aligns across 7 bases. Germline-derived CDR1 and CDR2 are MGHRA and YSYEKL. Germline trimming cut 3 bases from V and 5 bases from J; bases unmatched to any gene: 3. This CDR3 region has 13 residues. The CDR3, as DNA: TGCGCCAGCAGCCAGGGACTACTGGAGACCCAGTACTTC. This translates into CASSQGLLETQYF.

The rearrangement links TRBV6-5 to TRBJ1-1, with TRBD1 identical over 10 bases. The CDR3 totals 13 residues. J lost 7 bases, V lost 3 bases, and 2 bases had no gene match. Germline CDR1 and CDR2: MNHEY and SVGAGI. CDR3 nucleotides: TGTGCCAGCAGTTATGACAGGGGGCTTGAAGCTTTCTTT. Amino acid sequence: CASSYDRGLEAFF.

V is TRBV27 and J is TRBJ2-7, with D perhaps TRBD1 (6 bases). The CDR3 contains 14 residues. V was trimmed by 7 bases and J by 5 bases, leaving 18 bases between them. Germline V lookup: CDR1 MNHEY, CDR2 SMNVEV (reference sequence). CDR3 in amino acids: CASTPQGTHDEQYF. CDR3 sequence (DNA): TGTGCCAGCACCCCCCAGGGGACCCACGACGAGCAGTACTTC.

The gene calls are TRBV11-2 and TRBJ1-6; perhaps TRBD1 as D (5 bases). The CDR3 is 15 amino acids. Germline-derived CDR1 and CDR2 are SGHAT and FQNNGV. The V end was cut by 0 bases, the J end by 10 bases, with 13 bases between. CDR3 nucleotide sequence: TGTGCCAGCAGCTTAGATACCCAGGGTTACTCACCCCTCCACTTT. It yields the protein CASSLDTQGYSPLHF.

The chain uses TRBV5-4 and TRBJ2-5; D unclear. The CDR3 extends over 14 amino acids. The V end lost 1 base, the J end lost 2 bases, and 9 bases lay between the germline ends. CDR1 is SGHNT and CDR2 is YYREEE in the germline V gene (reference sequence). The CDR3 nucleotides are TGTGCCAGCAGCTTGAAAGGCGGACAAGAGACCCAGTACTTC. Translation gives CASSLKGGQETQYF.

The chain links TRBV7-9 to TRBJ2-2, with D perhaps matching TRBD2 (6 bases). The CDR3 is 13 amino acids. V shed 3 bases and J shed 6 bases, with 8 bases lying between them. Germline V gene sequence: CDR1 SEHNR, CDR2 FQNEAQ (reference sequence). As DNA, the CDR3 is TGTGCCAGCAGCTTCGGGAGCGCCGGGGAGCTGTTTTTT. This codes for CASSFGSAGELFF. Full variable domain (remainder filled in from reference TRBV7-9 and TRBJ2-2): DTGVSQNPRHKITKRGQNVTFRCDPISEHNRLYWYRQTLGQGPEFLTYFQNEAQLEKSRLLSDRFSAERPKGSFSTLEIQRTEQGDSAMYLCASSFGSAGELFFGEGSRLTVL.

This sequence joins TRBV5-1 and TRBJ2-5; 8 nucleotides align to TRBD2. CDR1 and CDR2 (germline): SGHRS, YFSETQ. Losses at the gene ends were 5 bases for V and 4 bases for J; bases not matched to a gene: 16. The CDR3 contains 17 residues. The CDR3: CASSPTGGLQGGETQYF. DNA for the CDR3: TGCGCCAGCAGTCCGACGGGGGGGCTTCAGGGTGGAGAGACCCAGTACTTC.